The text below deals with one T cell receptor (beta chain). Its antigen is not known. Germline V gene lookup returns CDR1 SEHNR and CDR2 FQNEAQ (reference sequence). Trimming pared 1 base from V and 4 bases from J, leaving 10 bases between. CDR3 length: 14 residues. This specimen belongs to a study of shared clonotypes between healthy human individuals. As for the study in general: With ages of 18 to 49, the donors were two women and a few men.

The repertoire was sequenced with immunoSEQ multiplex PCR; TCRdb's copy has only in-frame clones and lacks some. Of over a million clones detected, around 97% appear once; the ten largest clones hold about 1.2%. Study conclusions and caveats: Across subsets, estimated richness was generally greater for naive than for memory populations.

Material: naive CD4+ T cells sorted from blood. The subset was: CD45RA+ positively selected. The rearrangement uses TRBV7-9 and TRBJ1-2; tentative D call: TRBD1 (6 bases). The receptor was isolated from a man aged 25 to 45 in good health. CDR3 bases: TGTGCCAGCAGCTTAGTGACAGGACCCTATGGCTACACCTTC. This gives the protein CASSLVTGPYGYTF.